This T cell receptor (beta chain) was profiled in a study of T cell clones after liver transplantation (dated by TCRdb to about 2019). Concerning the study at large: ITN030ST, the source of the samples, was a randomized trial that attempted immunosuppression withdrawal within 2 years of liver transplantation. Three of the eight recipients were HCV-positive; the others were transplanted for non-autoimmune, non-viral indications. As an antigen-independent comparator for donor-reactive sequences, third party-reactive TCRbeta sequences were also identified from pre-transplant MLRs. The studied cohort comprised 8 liver transplant recipients, 3 classified as tolerant and 5 as non-tolerant. Until randomization at 12-24 months post-transplant, subjects were given standard immunosuppression, with no induction therapy. After a pre-transplant mixed lymphocyte reaction, TCRbeta sequencing was used to pinpoint donor-reactive T cell clones, which were subsequently tracked in post-transplant blood. Blood samples were collected pre-transplant, pre-randomization before withdrawal, and post-randomization after either full withdrawal or failed withdrawal. To count as tolerant, a recipient had to stay completely off immunosuppression for at least one year without liver enzymes climbing beyond twice the upper limit of normal. Summary of the overall study and its limitations: Without allograft tissue specimens, donor-reactive T cells may have migrated into the graft rather than being deleted. A greater decline was seen for donor-reactive sequences than for third party-reactive sequences, suggesting partial antigen-specific deletion unrelated to withdrawal success. When repertoire turnover was accounted for, significantly reduced detection of donor-reactive sequences was found in 7 of 8 subjects for CD4 and in 8 of 8 subjects for CD8. A significant post-transplant decrease in circulating donor-reactive CD4 TCRbeta sequences was observed in most of the 8 subjects, irrespective of tolerance or HCV status. In a couple of subjects, low numbers of available donor cells limited the measurable donor-reactive repertoire. The conclusions were considered preliminary, being limited by small, heterogeneous patient numbers and non-standardized post-transplant time points.

In the case of this clone: Its target antigen remains unknown. No base quality values were provided; no much bigger clone lies one nucleotide off.

Using immunoSEQ, frozen genomic DNA was subjected to high-throughput TCRbeta CDR3 sequencing, a process that included PCR amplification, mapping, bias correction and internal controls. Per the authors' processing: Only productive rearrangements were retained, and each unique TCRbeta sequence was defined by its CDR3 nucleotide sequence together with its V and J gene. A sequence counted as donor-reactive only if the sequence showed at least 5-fold expansion in CFSE-low cells compared with unstimulated pre-transplant cells and had a frequency of at least 0.01%. Minimum frequency thresholds were set for each subject based on the unstimulated sample with the lowest template count, ensuring at least 90% detection power. Repertoire turnover was measured by Jensen-Shannon divergence between the top 1000 TCRbeta sequences post- and pre-transplant. Two-sided Fisher's exact tests were used to test for changes in how often donor-reactive sequences were detected. TCRdb limited this immuneACCESS table to in-frame rearrangements with V and J called. A share of clones is missing; checked studies link under half to unresolved V genes, and the rest is unexplained. V, J and clone size are taken as reported in that table, and D and trimming were inferred from the DNA itself. The sample table shows tens of thousands of clones, and over 70% are seen once. The top ten hold about 0.79% of the sample.

Unstimulated PBMCs, after thawing, were stained for CD3, CD4 and CD8 and then FACS-sorted into CD3+CD4+ and CD3+CD8+ populations. Each of the 8 studied subjects was randomized to immunosuppression withdrawal. The Qiagen DNeasy Blood and Tissue Kit was used for genomic DNA isolation. The sequencing here drew on CD4+ T cells from blood, taken 12 months after liver transplant. This TCR derives from a human patient who received a liver transplant. After transplantation, some T cells may belong to the graft donor instead of the recipient.

The nucleotide sequence is given as TGTGCCAGCAGCTTAGTGGGTTCTGGAAACACCATATATTTT. Protein translation: CASSLVGSGNTIYF. The chain couples TRBV5-4 to TRBJ1-3; there is no confident call for the D gene. From its cysteine to its phenylalanine, the CDR3 spans 14 amino acids. The sequence is cut down to CDR3 DNA, 42 bases in frame from base 1. The germline V gene (reference sequence) provides CDR1 SGHNT and CDR2 YYREEE. The V and J ends are trimmed by 2 bases and 1 base, leaving 7 bases between them.